Shown below are 23 T cell receptor beta chains from a single sample sequenced in a study of CD8+ T cells in alopecia areata. RNA was extracted and reverse transcribed into cDNA as the sequencing template. Profiled with immunoSEQ multiplex PCR; TCRdb holds only in-frame clones, not every one. Here the sample spans 140,000 or so clones, less than 65% being singletons. The sample comprised CD8+ T cells sorted from blood. These receptors were collected from a human donor in good health.

This clone was observed once. The rearrangement uses TRBV7-2 and TRBJ2-7; D may be TRBD2 (6 bases). Trimming removed 5 bases from V and 2 bases from J, with 10 bases in between. Germline V lookup: CDR1 SGHTA, CDR2 FQGNSA. The length of the CDR3 is 13 residues. CDR3 loop: CASSGGVTYEQYF. The CDR3 DNA reads as TGTGCCAGCAGCGGCGGGGTGACCTACGAGCAGTACTTC. Together with reference TRBV7-2 and TRBJ2-7, the CDR3 gives the full variable domain: GAGVSQSPSNKVTEKGKDVELRCDPISGHTALYWYRQSLGQGLEFLIYFQGNSAPDKSGLPSDRFSAERTGGSVSTLTIQRTQQEDSAVYLCASSGGVTYEQYFGPGTRLTVT.

This clone was seen a handful of times. DNA for the CDR3: TGTGCCAGCAGCTTTGCCTCGAACACTGAAGCTTTCTTT. Translating it yields CASSFASNTEAFF. The chain has TRBV5-6 and TRBJ1-1; D unresolved. Germline lookup yields CDR1 SGHDT and CDR2 YYEEEE. The CDR3 extends over 13 amino acids. Deletions cut 2 bases from V and 1 base from J, with 6 bases between.

In this sample, this clone turned up a few times. This chain uses TRBV29-1 with TRBJ1-2; 7 bases map to TRBD1. Trimming removed 7 bases from V and 6 bases from J; junction bases left unmatched: 5. This CDR3 spans 11 amino acids. From germline, CDR1 is SQVTM and CDR2 ANQGSEA. The CDR3 region has the DNA TGCAGCGCACAGGGGAGAAATGGCTACACCTTC. Translating it yields CSAQGRNGYTF.

This clone has just one count. V usage is TRBV5-1 and J usage is TRBJ1-5; D is undetermined. The CDR3 covers 13 residues. Looked up from germline, CDR1 is SGHRS and CDR2 is YFSETQ. V shed 4 bases and J shed 4 bases, with 9 bases lying between them. The chain's CDR3 is CASSPGSNQPQHF. CDR3 bases: TGCGCCAGCAGCCCCGGGTCGAATCAGCCCCAGCATTTT. Drawing the rest from reference TRBV5-1 and TRBJ1-5, the complete variable domain is KAGVTQTPRYLIKTRGQQVTLSCSPISGHRSVSWYQQTPGQGLQFLFEYFSETQRNKGNFPGRFSGRQFSNSRSEMNVSTLELGDSALYLCASSPGSNQPQHFGDGTRLSIL.

The chain combines TRBV6-5 with TRBJ2-3, with a possible D match to TRBD2 (5 bases). The germline V and J ends were trimmed by 6 bases and 0 bases, with 7 bases remaining between them. In germline, CDR1 is MNHEY, CDR2 SVGAGI. The CDR3 is 13 residues long. CDR3: CASRPSSTDTQYF. DNA for the CDR3: TGTGCCAGCAGGCCTAGCAGCACAGATACGCAGTATTTT.

J is TRBJ1-5 and V is TRBV30; 8 bases map to TRBD1. V gave up 0 bases and J gave up 2 bases; unmatched junction bases: 0. The CDR3 runs to 14 residues. Germline V gene data show CDR1 as GTSNPN and CDR2 as SVGIG (reference sequence). The CDR3 here is CAWSVGQGNQPQHF. CDR3 DNA sequence: TGTGCCTGGAGTGTGGGACAGGGCAATCAGCCCCAGCATTTT.

The chain joins TRBV13 to TRBJ1-2; D gene ambiguous. CDR1 PRHDT and CDR2 FYEKMQ come from the germline V gene (reference sequence). There are 15 residues in the CDR3. Trimming stripped 0 bases from V and 3 bases from J, with 11 bases between. Written as DNA, the CDR3 is TGTGCCAGCAGCTTAGGTGGCAGCCGTGACTATGGCTACACCTTC. It encodes CASSLGGSRDYGYTF.

The chain uses TRBV27 and TRBJ2-1, with TRBD1 identical over 12 bases. V dropped 10 bases and J dropped 8; count of bases not matched to a gene: 6. Germline V gene lookup returns CDR1 MNHEY and CDR2 SMNVEV (reference sequence). There are 13 residues in the CDR3. CDR3 protein: CATGQGARYEQFF. The CDR3, as DNA: TGTGCCACGGGACAGGGGGCTCGGTATGAGCAGTTCTTC.

The chain uses TRBV29-1 and TRBJ2-7; no clear D. The CDR3 loop spans 10 amino acids. Trimming removed 2 bases from V and 6 bases from J, with 5 bases in between. Germline assignment: CDR1 SQVTM and CDR2 ANQGSEA. Written as DNA, the CDR3 is TGCAGCGTTGAATGGGGCGAGCAGTACTTC. Its translation is CSVEWGEQYF.

The chain couples TRBV15 to TRBJ1-2; a possible D gene is TRBD1 (6 bases). The V gene lost 0 bases and the J gene lost 10 bases, with 21 bases spanning the gap. The CDR3 contains 16 residues. Per germline, CDR1 LNHNV and CDR2 YYDKDF (reference sequence). CDR3 amino acids: CATSRDSLGGFGDYTF. In DNA, the CDR3 is TGTGCCACCAGCAGAGATTCCCTGGGGGGCTTTGGAGACTACACCTTC.

The J gene is TRBJ2-7, the V gene TRBV5-6; D gene ambiguous. Trimming removed 4 bases at V and 4 bases at J, with 9 bases between. This CDR3 is built from 12 residues. Germline V lookup: CDR1 SGHDT, CDR2 YYEEEE. The CDR3 sequence: CASSDNKYEQYF. In DNA, the CDR3 is TGTGCCAGCAGCGACAACAAGTACGAGCAGTACTTC.

This chain joins TRBV27 and TRBJ1-1; D is uncertain. V was pared by 4 bases and J by 4 bases, with 10 bases between. Germline V gene sequence: CDR1 MNHEY, CDR2 SMNVEV (reference sequence). CDR3 length equals 13 residues. The chain's CDR3 is CASSWSWGTEAFF. Written as DNA, the CDR3 is TGTGCCAGCAGTTGGAGTTGGGGCACTGAAGCTTTCTTT.

The chain has TRBV30 and TRBJ2-7; TRBD2 aligns across 9 bases. The CDR3 contains 12 residues. Germline V gives CDR1 GTSNPN, CDR2 SVGIG (reference sequence). Germline trimming cut 4 bases from V and 2 bases from J; bases unmatched to any gene: 0. The CDR3 DNA follows: TGTGCCTGGACTAGCGGGACCTACGAGCAGTACTTC. Translated: CAWTSGTYEQYF.

This clone occurred once. The rearrangement links TRBV27 to TRBJ2-7; TRBD2 matches at 9 bases. The CDR3 is 16 amino acids. Germline CDR1 and CDR2: MNHEY and SMNVEV (reference sequence). Unmatched junction bases numbered 17, after V lost 6 bases and J lost 8 bases. The CDR3 here is CASSSSDSSGRRQQYF. Written as DNA, the CDR3 is TGTGCCAGCAGCTCGTCCGATAGTAGCGGGAGAAGGCAGCAGTACTTC.

This clone was counted between two and nine times. The sample carries other DNA sequences with the same CDR3. The rearrangement joins TRBV2 to TRBJ1-1; 9 bases fit TRBD1. Germline CDR1 SNHLY, CDR2 FYNNEI. The CDR3 consists of 13 residues. The trim removed 6 bases at V and 10 bases at J, leaving 9 bases unmatched. CDR3 coding DNA: TGTGCCAGCAGCCTCCCGGGACAGGGAGCAGCTTTCTTT. It yields the protein CASSLPGQGAAFF.

This clone was seen once. This could be a read error, since a much larger clone is one nucleotide away. The V call is TRBV27, the J call TRBJ2-2; possibly TRBD2 for D (5 bases). CDR1 MNHEY and CDR2 SMNVEV come from the germline V gene (reference sequence). The germline V and J ends were trimmed by 5 bases and 6 bases, with 7 bases remaining between them. The CDR3 loop spans 12 amino acids. For the CDR3, the DNA is TGTGCCAGCAGTGAGGGCGCCGGGGAGCTGTTTTTT. Its translation: CASSEGAGELFF.

V is TRBV9 and J is TRBJ2-7, with TRBD2 as a possible D gene (6 bases). V gave up 6 bases and J gave up 0 bases, with 19 bases separating them. The CDR3 is made up of 16 amino acids. Germline assignment: CDR1 SGDLS and CDR2 YYNGEE. The CDR3 DNA sequence: TGTGCCAGCACGCCCGCGGTGGGGGGAAGCTCCTACGAGCAGTACTTC. Amino acid sequence: CASTPAVGGSSYEQYF.

The genes are TRBV4-1 and TRBJ1-2; no clear D gene. The CDR3 is 14 amino acids. Trimming pared 1 base from V and 3 bases from J, leaving 9 bases between. Germline values: CDR1 MGHRA, CDR2 YSYEKL. The CDR3 sequence is CASSQVPSDYGYTF. The CDR3 DNA follows: TGCGCCAGCAGCCAAGTTCCCAGTGACTATGGCTACACCTTC.

V is TRBV29-1 and J is TRBJ2-7; TRBD1 might be the D (7 bases). The CDR3 is 11 amino acids. Germline loops: CDR1 SQVTM, CDR2 ANQGSEA. The ends were cut back, 7 bases at V and 3 bases at J, with 10 bases in the middle. The DNA for the CDR3 is TGCAGCGCTCAGGGGGGCTACGAGCAGTACTTC. It is translated as CSAQGGYEQYF.

This rearrangement joins TRBV2 to TRBJ2-3; D may be TRBD1 or TRBD2 (5 bases each). The CDR3 extends over 15 amino acids. The germline V gene encodes CDR1 SNHLY and CDR2 FYNNEI. The germline V and J ends were trimmed by 3 bases and 6 bases, with 16 bases remaining between them. CDR3 coding DNA: TGTGCCAGCAGTGAGGTGGGGGAGTTCACCGATACGCAGTATTTT. Amino acid sequence: CASSEVGEFTDTQYF.

In this sample, this clone turned up a few times. The gene calls are TRBV15 and TRBJ2-7, with TRBD1 matching over 8 bases. This CDR3 region has 15 residues. The germline gives CDR1 LNHNV, CDR2 YYDKDF (reference sequence). Germline trimming cut 0 bases from V and 5 bases from J; bases unmatched to any gene: 6. In DNA form, the CDR3 reads TGTGCCACCAGCAGAGACAGGGGGCCAGGTAACGAGCAGTACTTC. Protein: CATSRDRGPGNEQYF.

The chain links TRBV27 to TRBJ1-5, with a weak D call TRBD1 (5 bases). Germline CDR1 and CDR2: MNHEY and SMNVEV (reference sequence). The V end was cut by 4 bases, the J end by 3 bases, with 13 bases between. This CDR3 contains 15 residues. The CDR3 sequence: CASSSRTPYNQPQHF. The CDR3 DNA sequence: TGTGCCAGCAGTTCCCGGACACCGTACAATCAGCCCCAGCATTTT.

The rearrangement links TRBV19 to TRBJ2-7; perhaps D is TRBD1 or TRBD2 (6 bases each). V lost 3 bases, J lost 5 bases, and 14 bases lay in between. The V gene's germline CDR1 is LNHDA and CDR2 SQIVND (reference sequence). This CDR3 contains 14 residues. The CDR3 DNA reads TGTGCCAGTAGTATCCTGGGGGGCTTGGACGAGCAGTACTTC. The encoded protein is CASSILGGLDEQYF.